The clone carrying this T cell receptor beta chain has a handful of counts. Antigen unknown. Quantitative molecular-barcoded 5'-RACE generated the TCR beta libraries. Each CDR3 protein is one row after TCRdb ran MiXCR on the 5' RACE reads. The table records a few hundred thousand distinct CDR3 sequences, over 15% of them present only once. The data stem from a study of CD8 T cells in ankylosing spondylitis. CDR3 size: 13 residues. CDR1 MNHEY and CDR2 SVGAGI come from the germline V gene. V lost 2 bases and J 2 bases, leaving 6 bases between the germline ends. Study-level points and caveats: Before this, some motif variants had been reported in reactive arthritis synovial fluid and blood. Clones tied to disease were said to be significantly enriched in matched ankylosing spondylitis synovial fluid. It appeared that ankylosing spondylitis blood was characterized by a TCR beta motif of roughly 8 highly homologous variants.

Material: blood, either unsorted or a sorted T cell fraction (not recorded which). This TCR was sampled from a male donor with ankylosing spondylitis or in good health (not recorded which). The V call is TRBV6-5, the J call TRBJ1-1; D unclear. In DNA, the CDR3 is TGTGCCAGCAGTTACGGCACCAACACTGAAGCTTTCTTT. It is translated as CASSYGTNTEAFF.